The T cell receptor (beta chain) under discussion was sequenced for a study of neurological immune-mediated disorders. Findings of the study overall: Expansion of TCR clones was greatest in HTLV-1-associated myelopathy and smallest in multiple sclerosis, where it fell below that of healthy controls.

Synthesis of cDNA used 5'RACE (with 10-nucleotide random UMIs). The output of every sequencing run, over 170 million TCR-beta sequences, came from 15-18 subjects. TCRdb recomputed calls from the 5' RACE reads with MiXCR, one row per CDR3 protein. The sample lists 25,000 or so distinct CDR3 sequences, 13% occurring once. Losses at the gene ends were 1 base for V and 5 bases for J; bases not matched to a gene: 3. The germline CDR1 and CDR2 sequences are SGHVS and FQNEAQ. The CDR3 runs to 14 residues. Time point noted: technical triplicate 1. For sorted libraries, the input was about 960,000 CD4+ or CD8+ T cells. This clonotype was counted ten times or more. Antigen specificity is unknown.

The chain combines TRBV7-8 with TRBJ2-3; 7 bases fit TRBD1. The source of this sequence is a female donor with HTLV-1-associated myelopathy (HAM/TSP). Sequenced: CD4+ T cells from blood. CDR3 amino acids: CASSLGQGRDTQYF. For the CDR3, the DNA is TGTGCCAGCAGCTTAGGACAGGGTAGAGATACGCAGTATTTT.